This TCR beta chain was captured by sequencing in a study of blood T cells in healthy people across ages. Overall study results and limits: Unsorted PBMCs prevented conclusive naive versus antigen-experienced comparison.

The CDR3 has 12 amino acids. CDR1 is ENHRY, CDR2 SYGVKD, per germline. The V and J ends lost 8 bases and 2 bases respectively, with 9 bases between them. On this clonotype: Its antigen is not identified.

A second roughly 6 to 11 cycle PCR used barcoded and J-beta primers. TCRdb reprocessed the 5' RACE reads with MiXCR, giving one entry per CDR3 protein. The table has roughly 410,000 distinct CDR3 sequences, approximately 51% seen once. The chain employs TRBV10-3 and TRBJ1-1; no clear D gene. This TCR derives from a man aged 55 to 69 in good health. The specimen sequenced was blood. For the CDR3, the DNA is TGTGCCATCGGGAAGATCAACACTGAAGCTTTCTTT. This encodes CAIGKINTEAFF.